The 4 T cell receptor beta chains presented below share a single source sample, sequenced in a study of cytomegalovirus exposure and HLA in healthy donors. Researchers ran the PCR with 60 Vbeta and 13 Jbeta primers. Assay used: immunoSEQ multiplex PCR; TCRdb lists only in-frame clones, some missing. The sample comprises just over 150,000 clones, about 88% of which are singletons, and more than 2% rests with the top ten. The specimen sequenced was PBMCs. The receptors were gathered from a young man in good health and CMV-seropositive.

The gene calls are TRBV5-4 and TRBJ2-3; the D gene is possibly TRBD2 (5 bases). Trimming left V 4 bases short and J 5 bases short, with 14 bases between. Germline V CDR1 and CDR2: SGHNT, YYREEE (reference sequence). The CDR3 runs 14 residues. Written as DNA, the CDR3 is TGTGCCAGCAGCGAAGGCGGCGGGTTAGATACGCAGTATTTT. Translation: CASSEGGGLDTQYF.

This sequence joins TRBV5-1 and TRBJ1-1, with 7 bases that match TRBD1. Trimming at V came to 0 bases and at J to 1 base, leaving 3 bases not matched to a gene. Looked up from germline, CDR1 is SGHRS and CDR2 is YFSETQ. CDR3 length equals 15 residues. The CDR3 DNA is TGCGCCAGCAGCTTGGGGGACAGTCAGAACACTGAAGCTTTCTTT. It translates to CASSLGDSQNTEAFF.

The gene calls are TRBV19 and TRBJ2-7, with 9 nucleotides matching TRBD1. CDR3 length: 14 amino acids. Germline values: CDR1 LNHDA, CDR2 SQIVND (reference sequence). V gave up 7 bases and J gave up 5 bases; unmatched junction bases: 9. The CDR3: CASNFRDRAHEQYF. The CDR3 coding sequence is TGTGCCAGTAATTTCCGGGACAGGGCACACGAGCAGTACTTC.

The chain couples TRBV9 to TRBJ1-1; tentatively, D is TRBD1 (5 bases). The CDR3 has 14 residues. Between the trimmed V and J ends, which lost 0 bases and 3 bases, there was a span of 9 bases. Germline V lookup: CDR1 SGDLS, CDR2 YYNGEE. CDR3 nucleotide sequence: TGTGCCAGCAGCGTAGGGGGCTCGGACACTGAAGCTTTCTTT. Residues: CASSVGGSDTEAFF.